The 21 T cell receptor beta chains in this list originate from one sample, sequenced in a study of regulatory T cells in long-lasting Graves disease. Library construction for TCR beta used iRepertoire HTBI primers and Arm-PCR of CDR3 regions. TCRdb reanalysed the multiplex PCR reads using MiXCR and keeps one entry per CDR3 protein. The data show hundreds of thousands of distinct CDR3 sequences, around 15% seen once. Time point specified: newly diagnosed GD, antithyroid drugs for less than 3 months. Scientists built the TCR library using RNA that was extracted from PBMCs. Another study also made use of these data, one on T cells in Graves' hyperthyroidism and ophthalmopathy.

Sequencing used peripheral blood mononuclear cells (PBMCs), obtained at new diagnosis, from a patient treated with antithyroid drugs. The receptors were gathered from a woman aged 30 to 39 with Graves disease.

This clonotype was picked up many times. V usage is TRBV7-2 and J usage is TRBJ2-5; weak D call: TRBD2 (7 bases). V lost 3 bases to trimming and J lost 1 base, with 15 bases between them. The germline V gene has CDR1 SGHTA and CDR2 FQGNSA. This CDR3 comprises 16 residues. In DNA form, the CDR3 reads TGTGCCAGCAGCTTCCCCAGGGGAGGGAGCCAAGAGACCCAGTACTTC. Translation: CASSFPRGGSQETQYF.

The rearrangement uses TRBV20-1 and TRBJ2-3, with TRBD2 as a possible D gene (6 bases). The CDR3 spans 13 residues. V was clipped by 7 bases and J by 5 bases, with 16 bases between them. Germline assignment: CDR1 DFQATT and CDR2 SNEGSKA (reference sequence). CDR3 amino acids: CSETGLQGDTQYF. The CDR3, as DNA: TGCAGTGAGACGGGACTTCAGGGAGATACGCAGTATTTT.

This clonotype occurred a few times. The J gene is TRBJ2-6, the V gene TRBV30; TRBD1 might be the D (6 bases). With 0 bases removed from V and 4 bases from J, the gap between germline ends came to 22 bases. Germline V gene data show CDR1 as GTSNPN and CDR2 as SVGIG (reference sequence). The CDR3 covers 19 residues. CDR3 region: CAWSVRYPRGSLGANVLTF. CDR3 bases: TGTGCCTGGAGTGTGAGATACCCGAGGGGGTCTTTGGGGGCCAACGTCCTGACTTTC. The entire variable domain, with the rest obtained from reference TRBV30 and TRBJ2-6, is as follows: SQTIHQWPATLVQPVGSPLSLECTVEGTSNPNLYWYRQAAGRGLQLLFYSVGIGQISSEVPQNLSASRPQDRQFILSSKKLLLSDSGFYLCAWSVRYPRGSLGANVLTFGAGSRLTVL.

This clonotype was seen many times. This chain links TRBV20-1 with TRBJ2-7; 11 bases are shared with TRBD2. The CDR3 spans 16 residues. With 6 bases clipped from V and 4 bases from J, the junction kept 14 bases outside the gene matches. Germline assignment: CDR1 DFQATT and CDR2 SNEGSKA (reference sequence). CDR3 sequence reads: CSAIPVLAGVSYEQYF. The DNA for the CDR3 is TGCAGTGCAATCCCGGTACTAGCGGGAGTCTCTTACGAGCAGTACTTC.

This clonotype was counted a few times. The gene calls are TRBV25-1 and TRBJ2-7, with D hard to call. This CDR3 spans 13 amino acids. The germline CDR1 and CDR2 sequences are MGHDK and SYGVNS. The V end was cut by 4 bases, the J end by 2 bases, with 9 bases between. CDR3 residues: CASSVQDPYEQYF. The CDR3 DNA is TGTGCCAGCAGTGTTCAGGATCCCTACGAGCAGTACTTC.

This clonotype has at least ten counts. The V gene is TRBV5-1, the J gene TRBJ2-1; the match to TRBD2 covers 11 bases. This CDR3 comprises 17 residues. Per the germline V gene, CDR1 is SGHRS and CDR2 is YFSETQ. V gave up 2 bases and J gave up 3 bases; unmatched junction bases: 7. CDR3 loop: CASSFLPGLADYNEQFF. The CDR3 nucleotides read TGCGCCAGCAGCTTTCTGCCGGGACTAGCGGACTACAATGAGCAGTTCTTC. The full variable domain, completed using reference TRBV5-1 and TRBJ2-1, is KAGVTQTPRYLIKTRGQQVTLSCSPISGHRSVSWYQQTPGQGLQFLFEYFSETQRNKGNFPGRFSGRQFSNSRSEMNVSTLELGDSALYLCASSFLPGLADYNEQFFGPGTRLTVL.

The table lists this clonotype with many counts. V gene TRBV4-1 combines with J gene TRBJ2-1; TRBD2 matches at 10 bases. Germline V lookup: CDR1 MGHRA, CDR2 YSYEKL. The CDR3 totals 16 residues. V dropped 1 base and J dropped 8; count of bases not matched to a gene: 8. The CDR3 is CASSQVLLAGEDEQFF. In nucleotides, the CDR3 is TGCGCCAGCAGCCAAGTCCTCCTAGCGGGAGAGGATGAGCAGTTCTTC.

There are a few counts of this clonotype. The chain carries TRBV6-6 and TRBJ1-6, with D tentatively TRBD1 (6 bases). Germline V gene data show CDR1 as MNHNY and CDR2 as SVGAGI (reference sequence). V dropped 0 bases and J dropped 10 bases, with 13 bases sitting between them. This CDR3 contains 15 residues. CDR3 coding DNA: TGTGCCAGCAGTTACTCGAGGGACATTGGATCACCCCTCCACTTT. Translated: CASSYSRDIGSPLHF.

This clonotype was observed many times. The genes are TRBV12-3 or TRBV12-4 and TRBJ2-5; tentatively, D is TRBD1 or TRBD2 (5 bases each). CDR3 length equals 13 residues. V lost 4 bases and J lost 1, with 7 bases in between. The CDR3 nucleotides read TGTGCCAGCAGTTCCGGGACCCAAGAGACCCAGTACTTC. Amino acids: CASSSGTQETQYF.

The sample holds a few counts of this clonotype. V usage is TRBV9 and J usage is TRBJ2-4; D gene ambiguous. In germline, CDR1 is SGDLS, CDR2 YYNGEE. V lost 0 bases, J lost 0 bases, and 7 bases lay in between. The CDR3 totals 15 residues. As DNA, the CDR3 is TGTGCCAGCAGCGTAGGTCCGTTAGCCAAAAACATTCAGTACTTC. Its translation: CASSVGPLAKNIQYF. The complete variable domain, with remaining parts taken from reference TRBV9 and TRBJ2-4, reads DSGVTQTPKHLITATGQRVTLRCSPRSGDLSVYWYQQSLDQGLQFLIQYYNGEERAKGNILERFSAQQFPDLHSELNLSSLELGDSALYFCASSVGPLAKNIQYFGAGTRLSVL.

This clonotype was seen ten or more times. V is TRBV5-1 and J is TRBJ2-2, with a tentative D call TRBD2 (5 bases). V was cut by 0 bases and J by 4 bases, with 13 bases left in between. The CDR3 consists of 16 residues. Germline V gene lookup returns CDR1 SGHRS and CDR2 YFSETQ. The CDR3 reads CASSLAYGVATGELFF. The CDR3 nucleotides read TGCGCCAGCAGCTTGGCCTACGGGGTCGCCACCGGGGAGCTGTTTTTT.

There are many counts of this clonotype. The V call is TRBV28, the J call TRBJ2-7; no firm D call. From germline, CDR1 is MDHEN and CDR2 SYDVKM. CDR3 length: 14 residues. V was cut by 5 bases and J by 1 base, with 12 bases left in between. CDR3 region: CASSVSLVSYEQYF. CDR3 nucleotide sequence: TGTGCCAGCAGTGTCAGTTTGGTGTCCTACGAGCAGTACTTC.

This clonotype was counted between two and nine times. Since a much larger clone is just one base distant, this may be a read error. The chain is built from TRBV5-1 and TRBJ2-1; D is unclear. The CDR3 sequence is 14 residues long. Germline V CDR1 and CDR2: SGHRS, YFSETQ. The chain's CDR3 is CAGSLTFGLVMWDF. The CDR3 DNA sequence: TGTGCCGGCAGCTTGACGTTCGGCCTAGTGATGTGGGACTTC. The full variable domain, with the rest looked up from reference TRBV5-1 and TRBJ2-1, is KAGVTQTPRYLIKTRGQQVTLSCSPISGHRSVSWYQQTPGQGLQFLFEYFSETQRNKGNFPGRFSGRQFSNSRSEMNVSTLELGDSALYLCAGSLTFGLVMWDFGPGTRLTVL.

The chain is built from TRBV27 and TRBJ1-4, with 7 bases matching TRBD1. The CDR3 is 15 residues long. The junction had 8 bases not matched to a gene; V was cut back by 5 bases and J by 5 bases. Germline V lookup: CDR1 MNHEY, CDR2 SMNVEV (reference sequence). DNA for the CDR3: TGTGCCAGCAGTCCCCAGACAGGGAGGAATGAAAAACTGTTTTTT. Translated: CASSPQTGRNEKLFF. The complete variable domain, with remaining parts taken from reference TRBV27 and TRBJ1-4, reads EAQVTQNPRYLITVTGKKLTVTCSQNMNHEYMSWYRQDPGLGLRQIYYSMNVEVTDKGDVPEGYKVSRKEKRNFPLILESPSPNQTSLYFCASSPQTGRNEKLFFGSGTQLSVL.

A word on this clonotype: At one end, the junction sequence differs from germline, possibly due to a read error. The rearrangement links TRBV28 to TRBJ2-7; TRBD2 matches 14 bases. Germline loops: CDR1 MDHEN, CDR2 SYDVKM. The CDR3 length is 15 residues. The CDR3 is CASSLSGTSGRAGTF. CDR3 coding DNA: TGTGCCAGCAGTTTATCGGGGACTAGCGGGAGAGCCGGGACTTTC.

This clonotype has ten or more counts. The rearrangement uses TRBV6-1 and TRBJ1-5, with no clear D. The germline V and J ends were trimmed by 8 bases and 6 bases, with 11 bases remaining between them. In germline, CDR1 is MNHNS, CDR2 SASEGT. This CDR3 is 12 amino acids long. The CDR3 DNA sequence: TGTGCCAGCCCGGGTAGTAGTCAGCCCCAGCATTTT. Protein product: CASPGSSQPQHF.

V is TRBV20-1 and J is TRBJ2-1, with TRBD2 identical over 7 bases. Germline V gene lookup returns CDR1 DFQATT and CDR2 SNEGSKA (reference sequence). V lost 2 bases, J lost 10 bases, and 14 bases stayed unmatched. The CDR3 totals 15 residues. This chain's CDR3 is CSARSGVLKRGEQFF. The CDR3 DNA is TGCAGTGCTAGAAGCGGGGTACTAAAAAGAGGGGAGCAGTTCTTC.

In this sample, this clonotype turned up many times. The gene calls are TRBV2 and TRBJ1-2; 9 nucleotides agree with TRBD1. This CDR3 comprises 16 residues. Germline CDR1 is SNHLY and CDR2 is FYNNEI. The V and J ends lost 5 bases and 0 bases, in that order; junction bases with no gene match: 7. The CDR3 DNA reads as TGTGCCAGCAGTTGGGACAGGGTAACGGCTAACTATGGCTACACCTTC. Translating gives CASSWDRVTANYGYTF.

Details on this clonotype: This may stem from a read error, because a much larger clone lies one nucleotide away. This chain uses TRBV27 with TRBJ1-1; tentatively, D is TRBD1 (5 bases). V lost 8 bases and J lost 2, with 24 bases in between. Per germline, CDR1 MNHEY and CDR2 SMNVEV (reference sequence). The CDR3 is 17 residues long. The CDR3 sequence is CASEALSKGIVNTEAFF. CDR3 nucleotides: TGTGCCAGCGAAGCTTTGTCCAAGGGGATCGTCAACACTGAAGCTTTCTTT.

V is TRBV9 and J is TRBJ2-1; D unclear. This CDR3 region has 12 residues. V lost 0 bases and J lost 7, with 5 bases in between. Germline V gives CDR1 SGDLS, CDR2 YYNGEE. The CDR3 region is CASSVVWNEQFF. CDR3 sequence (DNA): TGTGCCAGCAGCGTAGTTTGGAATGAGCAGTTCTTC. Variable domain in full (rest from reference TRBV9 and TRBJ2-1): DSGVTQTPKHLITATGQRVTLRCSPRSGDLSVYWYQQSLDQGLQFLIQYYNGEERAKGNILERFSAQQFPDLHSELNLSSLELGDSALYFCASSVVWNEQFFGPGTRLTVL.

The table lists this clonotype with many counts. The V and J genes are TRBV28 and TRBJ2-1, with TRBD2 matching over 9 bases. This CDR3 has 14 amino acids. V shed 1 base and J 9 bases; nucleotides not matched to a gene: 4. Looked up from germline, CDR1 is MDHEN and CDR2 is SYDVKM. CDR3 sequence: CASSLFSGSSEQFF. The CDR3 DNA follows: TGTGCCAGCAGTTTATTTAGCGGGAGTAGTGAGCAGTTCTTC.